This is a list of T cell receptor beta chains from one sample in a study of cytomegalovirus exposure and HLA in healthy donors. Profiled with immunoSEQ multiplex PCR; TCRdb holds only in-frame clones, not every one. The profile covers 30,000 to 35,000 clones, with about 70% appearing a single time and around 10% taken by the ten largest. Sequencing was performed on PBMCs. Source of these receptors: a man aged 35-49 years in good health and CMV-seropositive. CDR3s leave out the opening cysteine and the closing phenylalanine or tryptophan. The D gene is left open where the match is weak. Only part of the rows carry a size: once, few, many, or a class if the clone is expanded.

J gene	clone size	V gene	D gene	CDR3 protein
TRBJ2-7	.	TRBV19	.	ASSDGGGFSSYEQY
TRBJ1-1	.	TRBV2	.	ASTRQGNTEAF
TRBJ2-5	.	TRBV6-6	TRBD1	ASTGTAQETQY
TRBJ2-7	.	TRBV28	TRBD2	ASSPPGGAYEQY
TRBJ2-5	.	TRBV5-1	.	ASSPSSVAETQY
TRBJ2-3	.	TRBV2	.	ASRTGGRITDTQY
TRBJ2-5	once	TRBV9	.	ASSSFQGSGETQY
TRBJ1-5	once	TRBV7-8	.	ASSGRVGSNQPQH
TRBJ2-5	.	TRBV6-1	TRBD2	ASSLAAGGLETQY
TRBJ1-2	.	TRBV18	.	ASSPEGEYGYT
TRBJ2-3	.	TRBV9	TRBD2	ASSVAISGSTDTQY
TRBJ2-7	.	TRBV5-6	.	ASSPGVTGYEQY
TRBJ1-6	.	TRBV6-6	TRBD1	ASSPRDRVTSPLH
TRBJ2-2	.	TRBV25-1	.	ASTTNGKGLLGGELF
TRBJ2-7	.	TRBV28	TRBD1	ASSLGQAFSEQY
TRBJ2-3	few	TRBV5-1	.	ASSLAVGLTDTQY
TRBJ1-1	once	TRBV10-3	.	AISPDFTEAF
TRBJ1-4	.	TRBV7-9	TRBD1	ASSLGQAIEKLF
TRBJ1-1	.	TRBV9	TRBD1	ASSVHRGGTTEAF
TRBJ2-2	.	TRBV15	.	ATSRDRGDGELF
TRBJ2-3	.	TRBV11-3	TRBD2	ASSLGLARGTDTQY
TRBJ2-7	.	TRBV4-2	.	ASSQDGPGSYEQY
TRBJ1-5	once	TRBV6-1	.	ASSEGPGGYSNQPQH
TRBJ2-7	.	TRBV7-7	.	ASSSMQGASYEQY
TRBJ2-5	.	TRBV25-1	.	ASSEYNQETQY
TRBJ1-6	.	TRBV7-3	TRBD1	ASSVDRGQNSPLH
TRBJ2-7	few	TRBV19	.	ASSIVVGENSYEQY
TRBJ2-7	.	TRBV7-9	TRBD2	ASSSAGVVYEQY
TRBJ2-7	.	TRBV28	TRBD1	ASSSHGLGGRDEQY
TRBJ2-7	few	TRBV29-1	TRBD1	SIKKGGTGHEQY
TRBJ2-7	once	TRBV29-1	TRBD2	SVAGLANSYEQY
TRBJ2-3	.	TRBV19	.	ASSIGAGLERDTQY
TRBJ1-1	.	TRBV29-1	.	SAEGPIGAF
TRBJ2-1	.	TRBV6-6	.	ASSYSLSSNEQF
TRBJ2-7	few	TRBV10-3	TRBD1	AISGGTGIIYEQY
TRBJ1-6	.	TRBV19	.	ASRKGPGQNSPLH
TRBJ2-5	.	TRBV5-6	.	ASSLGLGPKTQY
TRBJ1-3	.	TRBV7-9	.	ASTGTPGAGNTIY
TRBJ1-2	.	TRBV11-2	.	ASSSRGRSPGYT
TRBJ2-1	.	TRBV29-1	TRBD1	SVEAQGAGNEQF
TRBJ2-4	.	TRBV6-1	TRBD1	ASKDRGTKNIQY
.	.	TRBV7-3	.	ASSLSTGESYEQY
TRBJ1-4	.	TRBV5-1	TRBD1	ASSPGTANEKLF
TRBJ2-5	.	TRBV6-5	TRBD2	ASSYSGGEETQY
TRBJ2-3	.	TRBV15	TRBD1	ATSRPAGQGADTQY
TRBJ1-2	.	TRBV5-4	TRBD1	ASSSDRGRIYGYT